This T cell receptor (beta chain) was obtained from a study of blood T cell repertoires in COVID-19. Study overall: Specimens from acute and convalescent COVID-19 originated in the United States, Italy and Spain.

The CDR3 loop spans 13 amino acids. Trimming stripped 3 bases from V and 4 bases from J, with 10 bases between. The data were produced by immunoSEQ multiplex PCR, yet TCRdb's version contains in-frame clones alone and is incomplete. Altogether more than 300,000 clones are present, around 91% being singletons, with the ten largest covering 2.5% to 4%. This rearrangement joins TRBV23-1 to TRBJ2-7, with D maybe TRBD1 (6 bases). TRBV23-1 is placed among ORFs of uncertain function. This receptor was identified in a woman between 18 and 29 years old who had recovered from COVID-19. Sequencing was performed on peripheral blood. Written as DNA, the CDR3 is TGCGCCAGCAGTCAGGGCAGGGGTTACGAGCAGTACGTC. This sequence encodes CASSQGRGYEQYV.